This paragraph covers one T cell receptor (beta chain) sequence. The antigen remains undetermined. Primers: 60 Vbeta forward and 13 Jbeta reverse. Libraries were prepared by immunoSEQ multiplex PCR; TCRdb keeps only in-frame clonotypes and omits some of them. The sample has more than 100,000 clones, about 61% seen once. Trimming removed 6 bases at V and 4 bases at J, with 15 bases between. The CDR3 has 13 amino acids. CDR1 is GTSNPN, CDR2 SVGIG, per germline (reference sequence). Healthy bone marrow donors made up the donors. This specimen comes from a study of cytomegalovirus exposure and HLA in healthy donors. Study-wide results and limits: Segments of the TCR beta V type were, in most cases, productive about 90% or about 30% of the time in an earlier analysis. Researchers counted around 150 TCR beta chains as cytomegalovirus-associated. Sequencing probably produced one cluster of sequence variants that were highly shared.

The V gene is TRBV30, the J gene TRBJ2-5, with D perhaps matching TRBD2 (5 bases). The sequenced sample consisted of PBMCs. This TCR was sampled from a woman aged 40 to 50 in good health and CMV-seronegative. The CDR3 DNA reads TGTGCCTGTGCAGGCGGTGGAGGAGAGACCCAGTACTTC. Amino acid sequence: CACAGGGGETQYF.